The following is a T cell receptor beta chain sequence with its context. The sample comes from a study of T cell responses to AZD1222 COVID-19 vaccine. At the level of the study: Second-dose groups at about 4 or about 12 weeks were pooled.

Sequencing was performed with immunoSEQ multiplex PCR; in TCRdb, only in-frame clones are kept and a portion is missing. The repertoire holds 95,000 to 110,000 clones, with about 85% as singletons. Looked up from germline, CDR1 is SQVTM and CDR2 is ANQGSEA. Trimming took off 2 bases at V and 2 bases at J, with 13 bases between the two ends. The CDR3 runs 14 residues. The clonotype was recovered from an adult in good health. The chain uses TRBV29-1 and TRBJ2-7, with D possibly TRBD1 on 5 matching bases. The sequences come from peripheral blood, collected on day 0 of AZD1222 vaccination. CDR3 bases: TGCAGCGTTGAAACCCAGGGAAGTACCTACGAGCAGTACTTC. Translated, it gives CSVETQGSTYEQYF.